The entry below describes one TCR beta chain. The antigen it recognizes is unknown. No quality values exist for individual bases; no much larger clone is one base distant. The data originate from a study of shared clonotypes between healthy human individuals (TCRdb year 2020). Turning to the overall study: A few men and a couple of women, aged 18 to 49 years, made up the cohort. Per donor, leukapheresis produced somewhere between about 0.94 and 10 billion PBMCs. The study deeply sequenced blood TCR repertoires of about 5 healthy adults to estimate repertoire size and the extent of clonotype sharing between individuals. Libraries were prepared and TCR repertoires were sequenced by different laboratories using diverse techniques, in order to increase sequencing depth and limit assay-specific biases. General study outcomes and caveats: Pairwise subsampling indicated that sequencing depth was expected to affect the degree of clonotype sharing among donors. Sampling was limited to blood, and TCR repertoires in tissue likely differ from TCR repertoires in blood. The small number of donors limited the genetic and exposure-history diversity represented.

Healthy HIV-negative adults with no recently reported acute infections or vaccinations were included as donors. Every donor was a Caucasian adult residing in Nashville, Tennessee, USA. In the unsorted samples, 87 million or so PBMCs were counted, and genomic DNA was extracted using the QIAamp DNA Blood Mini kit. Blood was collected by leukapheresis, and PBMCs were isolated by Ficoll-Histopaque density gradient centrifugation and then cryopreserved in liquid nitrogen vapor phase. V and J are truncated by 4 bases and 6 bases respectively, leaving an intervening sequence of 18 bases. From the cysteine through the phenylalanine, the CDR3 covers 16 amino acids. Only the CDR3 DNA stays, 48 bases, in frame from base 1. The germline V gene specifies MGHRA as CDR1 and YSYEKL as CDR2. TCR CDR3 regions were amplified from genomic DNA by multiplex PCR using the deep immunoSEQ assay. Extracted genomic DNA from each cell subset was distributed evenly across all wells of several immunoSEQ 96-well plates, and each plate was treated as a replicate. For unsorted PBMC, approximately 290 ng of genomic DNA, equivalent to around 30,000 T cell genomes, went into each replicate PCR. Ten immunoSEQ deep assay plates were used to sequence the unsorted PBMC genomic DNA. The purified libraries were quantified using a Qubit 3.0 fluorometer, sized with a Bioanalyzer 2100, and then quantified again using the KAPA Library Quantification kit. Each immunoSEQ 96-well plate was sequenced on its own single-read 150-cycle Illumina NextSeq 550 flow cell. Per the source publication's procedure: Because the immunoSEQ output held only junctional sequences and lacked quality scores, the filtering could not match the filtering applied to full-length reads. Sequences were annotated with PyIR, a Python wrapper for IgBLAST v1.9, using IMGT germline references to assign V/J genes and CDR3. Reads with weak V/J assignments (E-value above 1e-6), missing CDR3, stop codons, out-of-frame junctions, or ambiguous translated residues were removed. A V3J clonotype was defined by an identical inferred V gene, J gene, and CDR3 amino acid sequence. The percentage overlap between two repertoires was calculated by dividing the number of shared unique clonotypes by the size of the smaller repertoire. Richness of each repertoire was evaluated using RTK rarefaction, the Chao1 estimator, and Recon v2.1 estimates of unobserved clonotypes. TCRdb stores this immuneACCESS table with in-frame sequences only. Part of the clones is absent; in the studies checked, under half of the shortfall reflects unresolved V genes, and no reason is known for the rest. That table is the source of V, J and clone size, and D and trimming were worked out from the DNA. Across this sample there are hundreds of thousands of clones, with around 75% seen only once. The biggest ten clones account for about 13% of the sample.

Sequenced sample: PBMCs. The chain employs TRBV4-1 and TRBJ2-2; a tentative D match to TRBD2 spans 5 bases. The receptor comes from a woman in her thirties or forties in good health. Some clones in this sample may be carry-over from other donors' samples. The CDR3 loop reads CASSPGPTLVPGELFF. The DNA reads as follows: TGCGCCAGCAGCCCGGGCCCCACACTAGTTCCCGGGGAGCTGTTTTTT.